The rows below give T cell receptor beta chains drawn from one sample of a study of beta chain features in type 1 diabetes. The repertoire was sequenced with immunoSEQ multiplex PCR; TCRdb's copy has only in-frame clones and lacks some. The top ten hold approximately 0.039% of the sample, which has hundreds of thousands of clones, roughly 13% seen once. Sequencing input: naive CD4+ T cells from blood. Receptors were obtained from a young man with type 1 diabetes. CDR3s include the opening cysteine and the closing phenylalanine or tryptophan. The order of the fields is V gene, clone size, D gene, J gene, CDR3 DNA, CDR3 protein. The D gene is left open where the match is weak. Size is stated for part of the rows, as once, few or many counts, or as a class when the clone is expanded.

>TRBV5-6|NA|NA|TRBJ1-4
TGTGCCAGCAGCTTAAGACCAAATGAAAAACTGTTTTTT
CASSLRPNEKLFF
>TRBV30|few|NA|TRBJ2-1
TGTGCCTGGAGTGGGGGGGCGAGCAATGAGCAGTTCTTC
CAWSGGASNEQFF
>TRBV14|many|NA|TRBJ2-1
TGTGCCAGCACTGGCTCCTACAATGAGCAGTTCTTC
CASTGSYNEQFF
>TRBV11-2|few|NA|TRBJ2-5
TGTGCCAGCAGCTCCGTAGAGACCCAGTACTTC
CASSSVETQYF
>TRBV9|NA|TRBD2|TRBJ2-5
TGTGCCAGCAGTCCGACCTCCGGGCGGGAGCAGCAGACCCAGTACTTC
CASSPTSGREQQTQYF
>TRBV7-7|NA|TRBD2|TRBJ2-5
TGTGCTAGCAGCTCCTCCGGGACTAGCGGGGAAGAGACCCAGTACTTC
CASSSSGTSGEETQYF
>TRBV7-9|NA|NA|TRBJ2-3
TGTGCCAGCAGCGCACTCACAGATACGCAGTATTTT
CASSALTDTQYF
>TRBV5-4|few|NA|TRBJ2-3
TGTGCCAGCAGCTTGGGCCCTGTGGATACGCAGTATTTT
CASSLGPVDTQYF
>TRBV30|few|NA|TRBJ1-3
TGTGCCTGGAGTGTACTATCCGGAAACACCATATATTTT
CAWSVLSGNTIYF
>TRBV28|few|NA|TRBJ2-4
TGTGCCAGCAGCGACCTGGATCCATTAGCCAAAAACATTCAGTACTTC
CASSDLDPLAKNIQYF
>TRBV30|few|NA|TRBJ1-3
TGTGCCTGGAGTCGTTACTCTGGAAACACCATATATTTT
CAWSRYSGNTIYF
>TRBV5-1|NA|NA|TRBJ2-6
TGCGCCAGCAGCTTGGGACAGCCTGGGGCCAACGTCCTGACTTTC
CASSLGQPGANVLTF
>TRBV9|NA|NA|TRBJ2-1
TGTGCCAGCAGCGCCCGAGGACAGTCCTACAATGAGCAGTTCTTC
CASSARGQSYNEQFF
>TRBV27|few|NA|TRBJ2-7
TGTGCCAGCCCATCCGGGGACACCATGTACGAGCAGTACTTC
CASPSGDTMYEQYF
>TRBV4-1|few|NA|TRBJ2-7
TGCGCCAGCAGCCCTTCACAGGGAGCTCCCCTCGAGCAGTACTTC
CASSPSQGAPLEQYF
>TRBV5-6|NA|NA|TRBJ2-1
TGTGCCAGCAGCTTTCAGGTGAGGTCCAACAATGAGCAGTTCTTC
CASSFQVRSNNEQFF
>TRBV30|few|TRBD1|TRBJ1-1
TGTGCCTGCTGTGACAGGGATGGTTTTAGGCACACTGAAGCTTTCTTT
CACCDRDGFRHTEAFF
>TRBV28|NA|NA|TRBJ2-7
TGTGCCAGCAGACCGACAGGCTCCTACGAGCAGTACTTC
CASRPTGSYEQYF
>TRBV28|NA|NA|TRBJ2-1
TGTGCCACCCTTGTTTCACTCACAGGCGAGCAGTTCTTC
CATLVSLTGEQFF
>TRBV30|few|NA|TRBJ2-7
TGTGCCTGGGGGAGAGGGGGCTACGAGCAGTACTTC
CAWGRGGYEQYF
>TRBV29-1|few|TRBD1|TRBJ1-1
TGCAGCGCCGGAAGGACAGGATTGAACACTGAAGCTTTCTTT
CSAGRTGLNTEAFF
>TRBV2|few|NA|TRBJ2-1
TGTGCCAGCAGTGAAGAAGACAATGAGCAGTTCTTC
CASSEEDNEQFF
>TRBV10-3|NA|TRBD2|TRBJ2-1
TGTGCCAGCTGGGGGAGCGGGACTAGTGAGCAGTTCTTC
CASWGSGTSEQFF